This TCR beta chain was recovered during a study of human T cells and chemical hapten exposure. This clonotype has just a few counts. Trimming removed 0 bases from V and 9 bases from J; junction bases left unmatched: 7. Germline loops: CDR1 SEHNR, CDR2 FQNEAQ (reference sequence). CDR3 length: 14 amino acids. Time point defined: patch test 3, about 24 weeks after DPC sensitization. Treatment: therapeutic diphenylcyclopropenone sensitization with weekly scalp DPC. One entry per CDR3 protein results from TCRdb running MiXCR on the RACE reads. The table lists 90,000 to 140,000 distinct CDR3 sequences, 30% to 35% of them singletons.

The TCR originated in a man aged 40-55 years with alopecia areata. Some clones in this sample may be carry-over from other donors' samples. The gene calls are TRBV7-9 and TRBJ1-1, with TRBD1 identical over 7 bases. Here the sequenced sample was whole blood, taken in connection with sensitization to the hapten diphenylcyclopropenone (DPC). For the CDR3, the DNA is TGTGCCAGCAGCTTAGCGGGGACAGCCAAGAAAGCTTTCTTT. Protein sequence: CASSLAGTAKKAFF.